The entry below describes one T cell receptor (beta chain). Its cognate antigen is unknown. The data were taken from a study of cytomegalovirus exposure and HLA in healthy donors. Study observations and caveats: Cytomegalovirus status, reportedly, was diagnosed with high specificity and sensitivity by the classifier. That first-cohort TCR clusters tended to co-occur in the 120 or so validation repertoires was found in a later analysis.

Method: immunoSEQ multiplex PCR; TCRdb's copy keeps in-frame clones and lacks some. The sample lists roughly 120,000 clones; about 85% were seen once. CDR3 length: 16 residues. Trimming stripped 3 bases from V and 2 bases from J, with 13 bases between. In germline, CDR1 is MNHEY, CDR2 SMNVEV (reference sequence). Sequenced input: PBMCs. This TCR derives from a man aged 18 to 30 in good health and CMV-seropositive. V is TRBV27 and J is TRBJ1-4, with D perhaps matching TRBD1 (6 bases). DNA of the CDR3: TGTGCCAGCAGTTTGAAAGGGGGGGCGACTAATGAAAAACTGTTTTTT. It translates to CASSLKGGATNEKLFF.